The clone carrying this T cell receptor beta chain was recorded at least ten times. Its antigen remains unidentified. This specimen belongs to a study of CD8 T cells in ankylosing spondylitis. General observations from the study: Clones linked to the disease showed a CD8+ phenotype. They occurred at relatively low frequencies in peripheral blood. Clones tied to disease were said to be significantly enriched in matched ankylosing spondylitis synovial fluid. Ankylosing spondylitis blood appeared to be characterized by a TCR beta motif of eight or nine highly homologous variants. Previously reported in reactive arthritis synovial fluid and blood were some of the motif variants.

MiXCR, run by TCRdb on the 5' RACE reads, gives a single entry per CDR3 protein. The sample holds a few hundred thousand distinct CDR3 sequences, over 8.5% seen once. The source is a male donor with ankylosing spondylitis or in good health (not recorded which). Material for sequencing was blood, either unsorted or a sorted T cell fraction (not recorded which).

The CDR3 sequence: CASSFYPPYGGLAEAYEQYF. CDR3 DNA sequence: TGTGCCAGCAGTTTTTACCCCCCGTACGGGGGACTAGCGGAGGCCTACGAGCAGTACTTC. The chain links TRBV27 to TRBJ2-7, with TRBD2 matching 11 bases. Germline CDR1 MNHEY, CDR2 SMNVEV (reference sequence). Losses at the gene ends were 3 bases for V and 2 bases for J; bases not matched to a gene: 18. The CDR3 covers 20 residues.